A single sample is the source of the 17 T cell receptor beta chains below, sequenced in a study of T cell clonotyping in hematopoietic cell transplantation. Libraries were prepared by immunoSEQ multiplex PCR; TCRdb keeps only in-frame clonotypes and omits some of them. The sample holds more than 55,000 clones, roughly 93% seen once. What was sequenced was peripheral blood mononuclear cells. All receptors derive from a man aged 50 to 59 in good health. Some clones in this sample may be carry-over from other donors' samples.

The rearrangement uses TRBV29-1 and TRBJ1-2; 7 bases match TRBD1. V was clipped by 6 bases and J by 8 bases; unmatched bases: 15. CDR3 length: 14 residues. Germline-derived CDR1 and CDR2 are SQVTM and ANQGSEA. This chain's CDR3 is CSVTGTALLYGYTF. The CDR3 region has the DNA TGCAGCGTCACCGGGACAGCCCTCCTCTACGGCTACACCTTC.

The chain links TRBV7-2 to TRBJ2-7; the D is unclear. There are 15 residues in the CDR3. Trimming stripped 0 bases from V and 4 bases from J, with 13 bases between. Germline loops: CDR1 SGHTA, CDR2 FQGNSA. CDR3 in amino acids: CASSLAKGRNYEQYF. The CDR3 DNA reads TGTGCCAGCAGCTTAGCGAAAGGACGGAATTACGAGCAGTACTTC.

V is TRBV6-1 and J is TRBJ2-7; no firm D call. The CDR3 loop spans 11 amino acids. The V end was cut by 6 bases, the J end by 3 bases, with 6 bases between. CDR1 and CDR2 (germline): MNHNS, SASEGT. The CDR3 here is CASRDYYEQYF. CDR3 sequence (DNA): TGTGCCAGCAGGGATTACTACGAGCAGTACTTC.

V usage is TRBV7-9 and J usage is TRBJ1-3; no definite D call. Trimming pared 3 bases from V and 6 bases from J, leaving 6 bases between. This CDR3 is built from 12 residues. Germline V lookup: CDR1 SEHNR, CDR2 FQNEAQ (reference sequence). Written as DNA, the CDR3 is TGTGCCAGCAGCTTCTTAGCAAACACCATATATTTT. It translates to CASSFLANTIYF.

This chain uses TRBV5-1 with TRBJ2-1, with D hard to call. This CDR3 contains 12 residues. Trimming took 0 bases from V and 9 from J, leaving 7 bases between them. Germline V gene sequence: CDR1 SGHRS, CDR2 YFSETQ. The DNA of the CDR3 is TGCGCCAGCAGCTTGGTTCCCGGTGAGCAGTTCTTC. Amino acid sequence: CASSLVPGEQFF.

CDR3 coding DNA: TGTGCCAGCAGCCAAGAGGGACGTAGCGGGGGGCCCGTCTCCTACGAGCAGTACTTC. Residues: CASSQEGRSGGPVSYEQYF. The chain uses TRBV14 and TRBJ2-7; 10 bases match TRBD2. Losses at the gene ends were 0 bases for V and 0 bases for J; bases not matched to a gene: 11. CDR1 is SGHDN, CDR2 FVKESK, per germline. The CDR3 covers 19 residues.

The CDR3 loop reads CASSYAQERTQYF. The CDR3 DNA follows: TGTGCCAGCAGTTACGCCCAGGAACGGACCCAGTACTTC. The genes are TRBV6-5 and TRBJ2-5; D remains unclear. In germline, CDR1 is MNHEY, CDR2 SVGAGI. This CDR3 is 13 amino acids long. V was trimmed by 2 bases and J by 7 bases, leaving 11 bases between them.

The chain employs TRBV2 and TRBJ2-3, with D perhaps given as TRBD1 or TRBD2 (5 bases each). From germline, CDR1 is SNHLY and CDR2 FYNNEI. Trimming removed 8 bases at V and 2 bases at J, with 11 bases between. This CDR3 spans 13 amino acids. The CDR3 coding sequence is TGTGCCAGCCGGGACGGAAACACAGATACGCAGTATTTT. Amino acid sequence: CASRDGNTDTQYF.

The J gene is TRBJ1-5, the V gene TRBV5-6; D unresolved. Per germline, CDR1 SGHDT and CDR2 YYEEEE. V gave up 0 bases and J gave up 3 bases, with 7 bases separating them. The CDR3 loop spans 14 amino acids. The CDR3 sequence: CASSLVKNNQPQHF. CDR3 in DNA: TGTGCCAGCAGCTTGGTGAAGAACAATCAGCCCCAGCATTTT.

V is TRBV2 and J is TRBJ1-1, with 10 bases matching TRBD1. Unmatched junction bases numbered 15, after V lost 5 bases and J lost 0 bases. In germline, CDR1 is SNHLY, CDR2 FYNNEI. This CDR3 is built from 19 residues. This CDR3 is CASSIHYRDRGHMNTEAFF. The CDR3 region has the DNA TGTGCCAGCAGTATACACTACCGGGACAGGGGTCACATGAACACTGAAGCTTTCTTT.

The V and J genes are TRBV4-3 and TRBJ2-2; 7 nucleotides align to TRBD2. V was clipped by 0 bases and J by 5 bases; unmatched bases: 9. Germline CDR1 LGHNA, CDR2 YSLEER. The CDR3 loop spans 17 amino acids. CDR3 protein: CASSQDSRELRTGELFF. The CDR3 coding sequence is TGCGCCAGCAGCCAAGATTCGCGGGAGTTGCGGACCGGGGAGCTGTTTTTT.

This CDR3 reads CASRPTGTGAYEQYF. In DNA, the CDR3 is TGTGCCAGCAGACCAACCGGGACAGGGGCCTACGAGCAGTACTTC. The rearrangement links TRBV6-5 to TRBJ2-7; 10 nucleotides line up with TRBD1. Germline CDR1 MNHEY, CDR2 SVGAGI. J lost 2 bases, V lost 6 bases, and 7 bases had no gene match. The CDR3 consists of 15 residues.

The chain couples TRBV28 to TRBJ1-1; 7 positions match TRBD1. The germline CDR1 and CDR2 sequences are MDHEN and SYDVKM. V gave up 4 bases and J gave up 4 bases; unmatched junction bases: 6. The CDR3 contains 14 residues. The DNA for the CDR3 is TGTGCCAGCAGTTCCGGGACAGAATTCACTGAAGCTTTCTTT. This translates into CASSSGTEFTEAFF.

The chain is built from TRBV9 and TRBJ1-2; D remains unclear. Germline assignment: CDR1 SGDLS and CDR2 YYNGEE. Trimming cost V 2 bases and J 6 bases, with 11 bases left between them. The CDR3 runs to 13 residues. CDR3 loop: CASSVPPGNGYTF. As DNA, the CDR3 is TGTGCCAGCAGCGTTCCGCCGGGGAATGGCTACACCTTC.

The chain recombines TRBV6-1 with TRBJ1-2; possible D gene TRBD1, 5 bases. This CDR3 spans 14 amino acids. Germline V gene sequence: CDR1 MNHNS, CDR2 SASEGT. Trimming cost V 1 base and J 2 bases, with 8 bases left between them. The CDR3 region has the DNA TGTGCCAGCAGTGAAGAGCCAGGGAACTATGGCTACACCTTC. This translates into CASSEEPGNYGYTF.

The chain employs TRBV19 and TRBJ1-2, with D possibly matching TRBD1 (6 bases). CDR1 is LNHDA and CDR2 is SQIVND in the germline V gene (reference sequence). With 7 bases removed from V and 7 bases from J, the gap between germline ends came to 13 bases. This CDR3 region has 12 residues. The CDR3: CASTVGARGYTF. CDR3 in DNA: TGTGCCAGTACCGTGGGGGCACGTGGCTACACCTTC.

The rearrangement links TRBV30 to TRBJ1-5; 7 bases are shared with TRBD1. V lost 3 bases, J lost 10 bases, and 6 bases stayed unmatched. The germline gives CDR1 GTSNPN, CDR2 SVGIG (reference sequence). The CDR3 totals 12 residues. The CDR3 coding sequence is TGTGCCTGGAGCACGACAGGGCGACCCCAGCATTTT. Amino acid sequence: CAWSTTGRPQHF.